The rows below give T cell receptor beta chains drawn from one sample of a study of beta chain features in type 1 diabetes. Only in-frame clones appear in the TCRdb table, and some are missing; sequencing was by immunoSEQ multiplex PCR. The repertoire holds about 16,000 clones, with 45% to 65% as singletons. Sequenced: stem cell memory CD4+ T cells from blood. These receptors were collected from a woman under 30 in good health. The CDR3 runs from the conserved cysteine through the conserved F or W. Each record gives: J gene, V gene, D gene, clone size, CDR3 protein, CDR3 DNA. A D gene is named only where the DNA matches it firmly. Size values are once, few and many counts, or a class for expanded clones, and some rows have none.

j_gene: TRBJ2-7
v_gene: TRBV5-6
d_gene: TRBD1
abundance: few
CDR3aa: CASSMTGVWEQYF
CDR3nt: TGTGCCAGCAGCATGACAGGGGTGTGGGAGCAGTACTTC

j_gene: TRBJ2-3
v_gene: TRBV11-3
d_gene: -
abundance: -
CDR3aa: CASSLGTAGTDTQYF
CDR3nt: TGTGCCAGCAGCTTGGGCACAGCGGGCACAGATACGCAGTATTTT

j_gene: TRBJ1-5
v_gene: TRBV6-5
d_gene: TRBD1
abundance: -
CDR3aa: CASSSKTGNQPQHF
CDR3nt: TGTGCCAGCAGTTCGAAGACAGGGAACCAGCCCCAGCATTTT

j_gene: TRBJ2-5
v_gene: TRBV7-9
d_gene: -
abundance: -
CDR3aa: CASSSEGGTPQYF
CDR3nt: TGTGCCAGCAGCTCTGAGGGGGGGACCCCCCAGTACTTC

j_gene: TRBJ1-2
v_gene: TRBV5-1
d_gene: -
abundance: -
CDR3aa: CASSREGANYGYTF
CDR3nt: TGCGCCAGCAGCCGTGAAGGAGCTAACTATGGCTACACCTTC

j_gene: TRBJ2-1
v_gene: TRBV19
d_gene: TRBD2
abundance: few
CDR3aa: CASRTSGYSYNEQFF
CDR3nt: TGTGCCAGCAGGACTAGCGGATACTCCTACAATGAGCAGTTCTTC

j_gene: TRBJ1-1
v_gene: TRBV7-2
d_gene: -
abundance: few
CDR3aa: CASSLVIGGTEAFF
CDR3nt: TGTGCCAGCAGCTTAGTCATAGGGGGCACTGAAGCTTTCTTT

j_gene: TRBJ1-2
v_gene: TRBV18
d_gene: TRBD1
abundance: few
CDR3aa: CASSPRPGQGAMFGGYTF
CDR3nt: TGTGCCAGCTCACCTAGACCGGGACAGGGGGCAATGTTCGGTGGCTACACCTTC

j_gene: TRBJ1-1
v_gene: TRBV10-1
d_gene: -
abundance: -
CDR3aa: CASSESIFRQPTENTEAFF
CDR3nt: TGCGCCAGCAGTGAGTCTATTTTCAGGCAACCAACTGAGAACACTGAAGCTTTCTTT

j_gene: TRBJ2-1
v_gene: TRBV30
d_gene: -
abundance: -
CDR3aa: CAWSSSSGGDEQFF
CDR3nt: TGTGCCTGGAGTTCCTCGAGCGGAGGAGATGAGCAGTTCTTC

j_gene: TRBJ2-7
v_gene: TRBV10-3
d_gene: TRBD2
abundance: -
CDR3aa: CAISESAASGYEQYF
CDR3nt: TGTGCCATCAGTGAGTCCGCGGCTAGCGGCTACGAGCAGTACTTC

j_gene: TRBJ2-1
v_gene: TRBV9
d_gene: -
abundance: -
CDR3aa: CASSVSPDEQFF
CDR3nt: TGTGCCAGCAGCGTTTCCCCGGATGAGCAGTTCTTC

j_gene: TRBJ2-1
v_gene: TRBV5-4
d_gene: -
abundance: -
CDR3aa: CASSQVGSDEQFF
CDR3nt: TGTGCCAGCAGCCAGGTAGGCTCGGATGAGCAGTTCTTC

j_gene: TRBJ1-6
v_gene: TRBV6-5
d_gene: TRBD1
abundance: -
CDR3aa: CASRSETGASPLHF
CDR3nt: TGTGCCAGCAGAAGCGAGACAGGGGCTTCACCCCTCCACTTT

j_gene: TRBJ1-1
v_gene: TRBV6-5
d_gene: TRBD1
abundance: -
CDR3aa: CASRMTGGSTEAFF
CDR3nt: TGTGCCAGTAGGATGACAGGGGGGAGCACTGAAGCTTTCTTT

j_gene: TRBJ2-7
v_gene: TRBV11-2
d_gene: -
abundance: -
CDR3aa: CASSPLGGPGYEQYF
CDR3nt: TGTGCCAGCAGCCCTTTGGGGGGGCCAGGCTACGAGCAGTACTTC

j_gene: TRBJ1-5
v_gene: TRBV19
d_gene: -
abundance: -
CDR3aa: CASSIRTGDQPQHF
CDR3nt: TGTGCCAGTAGTATCAGAACGGGGGATCAGCCCCAGCATTTT

j_gene: TRBJ2-7
v_gene: TRBV18
d_gene: -
abundance: -
CDR3aa: CASSPDRNTGEQYF
CDR3nt: TGTGCCAGCTCACCCGACCGGAACACGGGCGAGCAGTACTTC

j_gene: TRBJ1-2
v_gene: TRBV5-1
d_gene: TRBD1
abundance: -
CDR3aa: CASSPRFGTGANYGYTF
CDR3nt: TGCGCCAGCAGCCCCCGGTTTGGGACAGGGGCTAACTATGGCTACACCTTC

j_gene: TRBJ1-1
v_gene: TRBV4-1
d_gene: -
abundance: once
CDR3aa: CASSQDKRGATEAFF
CDR3nt: TGCGCCAGCAGCCAAGATAAACGGGGGGCTACTGAAGCTTTCTTT

j_gene: TRBJ2-3
v_gene: TRBV2
d_gene: -
abundance: -
CDR3aa: CATAGGLNTQYF
CDR3nt: TGTGCCACCGCCGGAGGCCTCAATACGCAGTATTTT

j_gene: TRBJ1-1
v_gene: TRBV19
d_gene: -
abundance: once
CDR3aa: CASSIVGVGTEAFF
CDR3nt: TGTGCCAGTAGTATAGTCGGGGTAGGAACTGAAGCTTTCTTT

j_gene: TRBJ2-7
v_gene: TRBV15
d_gene: -
abundance: few
CDR3aa: CATSRDPSGVWEQYF
CDR3nt: TGTGCCACCAGCAGAGATCCCTCAGGGGTTTGGGAGCAGTACTTC

j_gene: TRBJ2-5
v_gene: TRBV15
d_gene: TRBD2
abundance: -
CDR3aa: CATSNRVAGDRTQYF
CDR3nt: TGTGCCACCAGCAATCGGGTAGCGGGGGACCGAACCCAGTACTTC

j_gene: TRBJ1-1
v_gene: TRBV14
d_gene: -
abundance: -
CDR3aa: CASSWSPTVNTEAFF
CDR3nt: TGTGCCAGCAGCTGGTCACCTACAGTGAACACTGAAGCTTTCTTT

j_gene: TRBJ1-2
v_gene: TRBV2
d_gene: TRBD1
abundance: -
CDR3aa: CASSYSGTGGGYTF
CDR3nt: TGTGCCAGCAGTTACTCCGGGACAGGGGGAGGCTACACCTTC

j_gene: TRBJ2-7
v_gene: TRBV7-9
d_gene: TRBD1
abundance: -
CDR3aa: CASSPGTGGREQYF
CDR3nt: TGTGCCAGCAGCCCCGGGACAGGGGGCCGCGAGCAGTACTTC

j_gene: TRBJ2-4
v_gene: TRBV19
d_gene: TRBD2
abundance: -
CDR3aa: CASSDRGGGKVQNIQYF
CDR3nt: TGTGCCAGTAGCGACCGTGGGGGAGGGAAGGTACAAAACATTCAGTACTTC

j_gene: TRBJ2-5
v_gene: TRBV6-5
d_gene: TRBD2
abundance: -
CDR3aa: CASSYSRLAGETQYF
CDR3nt: TGTGCCAGCAGTTACTCGAGACTAGCCGGAGAGACCCAGTACTTC

j_gene: TRBJ2-1
v_gene: TRBV11-2
d_gene: -
abundance: -
CDR3aa: CASSPLGREQFF
CDR3nt: TGTGCCAGCAGCCCCTTGGGGCGGGAGCAGTTCTTC

j_gene: TRBJ1-5
v_gene: TRBV15
d_gene: -
abundance: -
CDR3aa: CATSSSFDQPQHF
CDR3nt: TGTGCCACCAGCAGTTCGTTCGATCAGCCCCAGCATTTT

j_gene: TRBJ1-2
v_gene: TRBV29-1
d_gene: TRBD1
abundance: few
CDR3aa: CSVAVRDSLYGYTF
CDR3nt: TGCAGCGTCGCTGTGAGGGACAGCCTCTATGGCTACACCTTC

j_gene: TRBJ1-1
v_gene: TRBV7-3
d_gene: -
abundance: -
CDR3aa: CASSWGTNTEAFF
CDR3nt: TGTGCCAGCTCGTGGGGCACGAACACTGAAGCTTTCTTT

j_gene: TRBJ2-7
v_gene: TRBV6-5
d_gene: TRBD2
abundance: -
CDR3aa: CASSTSGNNHEQYF
CDR3nt: TGTGCCAGCAGTACTAGCGGGAATAACCACGAGCAGTACTTC

j_gene: TRBJ1-1
v_gene: TRBV7-8
d_gene: -
abundance: few
CDR3aa: CASSLRGNTEAFF
CDR3nt: TGTGCCAGCAGCTTAAGGGGTAACACTGAAGCTTTCTTT

j_gene: TRBJ2-1
v_gene: TRBV19
d_gene: TRBD2
abundance: few
CDR3aa: CASNLGGASGSRVNEQFF
CDR3nt: TGTGCCAGTAACCTTGGGGGGGCTAGCGGGAGTCGGGTCAATGAGCAGTTCTTC

j_gene: TRBJ2-3
v_gene: TRBV9
d_gene: TRBD1
abundance: -
CDR3aa: CASSSRGQGFTDTQYF
CDR3nt: TGTGCCAGCAGCTCCCGAGGACAGGGTTTCACAGATACGCAGTATTTT

j_gene: TRBJ1-5
v_gene: TRBV19
d_gene: TRBD1
abundance: few
CDR3aa: CASSPGQFSNQPQHF
CDR3nt: TGTGCCAGTAGCCCGGGACAGTTTAGCAATCAGCCCCAGCATTTT

j_gene: TRBJ1-2
v_gene: TRBV2
d_gene: -
abundance: -
CDR3aa: CASRGGGANYGYTF
CDR3nt: TGTGCCAGCAGGGGAGGGGGAGCTAACTATGGCTACACCTTC

j_gene: TRBJ2-2
v_gene: TRBV14
d_gene: -
abundance: -
CDR3aa: CASSQNLFTGELFF
CDR3nt: TGTGCCAGCAGCCAAAACTTATTCACCGGGGAGCTGTTTTTT

j_gene: TRBJ2-3
v_gene: TRBV5-5
d_gene: TRBD2
abundance: -
CDR3aa: CASSPGTSEYTDTQYF
CDR3nt: TGTGCCAGCAGCCCCGGGACTAGCGAGTACACAGATACGCAGTATTTT

j_gene: TRBJ2-3
v_gene: TRBV5-4
d_gene: TRBD2
abundance: -
CDR3aa: CASSLVGRAGADTQYF
CDR3nt: TGTGCCAGCAGCTTGGTGGGCAGGGCGGGGGCAGATACGCAGTATTTT

j_gene: TRBJ2-7
v_gene: TRBV7-9
d_gene: -
abundance: -
CDR3aa: CASSFLSGSYEQYF
CDR3nt: TGTGCCAGCAGCTTCTTGTCGGGATCCTACGAGCAGTACTTC

j_gene: TRBJ2-5
v_gene: TRBV7-9
d_gene: -
abundance: few
CDR3aa: CASRAETQYF
CDR3nt: TGTGCCAGCAGGGCTGAGACCCAGTACTTC

j_gene: TRBJ1-1
v_gene: TRBV5-4
d_gene: -
abundance: -
CDR3aa: CASSLAGGNTEAFF
CDR3nt: TGTGCCAGCAGCTTGGCCGGGGGGAACACTGAAGCTTTCTTT

j_gene: TRBJ2-7
v_gene: TRBV5-5
d_gene: -
abundance: -
CDR3aa: CASSLQARGYEQYF
CDR3nt: TGTGCCAGCAGCTTGCAGGCCAGGGGCTACGAGCAGTACTTC

j_gene: TRBJ1-4
v_gene: TRBV29-1
d_gene: TRBD1
abundance: -
CDR3aa: CSVPAGGSNEKLFF
CDR3nt: TGCAGCGTGCCAGCAGGGGGATCTAATGAAAAACTGTTTTTT

j_gene: TRBJ2-5
v_gene: TRBV2
d_gene: TRBD1
abundance: -
CDR3aa: CASSRDSQETQYF
CDR3nt: TGTGCCAGCAGCCGGGACAGCCAAGAGACCCAGTACTTC

j_gene: TRBJ2-7
v_gene: TRBV7-2
d_gene: TRBD2
abundance: -
CDR3aa: CASRPLSSGRAYEQYF
CDR3nt: TGTGCCAGCAGGCCTTTGTCGAGCGGGAGAGCCTACGAGCAGTACTTC

j_gene: TRBJ2-4
v_gene: TRBV7-9
d_gene: TRBD2
abundance: -
CDR3aa: CASSLVGRTSGRDIQYF
CDR3nt: TGTGCCAGCAGCTTAGTGGGTAGGACTAGCGGGAGAGACATTCAGTACTTC

j_gene: TRBJ1-3
v_gene: TRBV21-1
d_gene: -
abundance: -
CDR3aa: CASSAIETGAHGSGNTIYF
CDR3nt: TGTGCCAGCAGCGCGATCGAGACAGGGGCTCATGGCTCTGGAAACACCATATATTTT

j_gene: TRBJ2-7
v_gene: TRBV5-1
d_gene: TRBD2
abundance: -
CDR3aa: CASSLMTSGYEQYF
CDR3nt: TGCGCCAGCAGCTTGATGACTAGCGGCTACGAGCAGTACTTC

j_gene: TRBJ1-2
v_gene: TRBV28
d_gene: -
abundance: -
CDR3aa: CASSPFWGGEPLGYGYTF
CDR3nt: TGTGCCAGCAGCCCGTTCTGGGGCGGGGAACCTCTGGGCTATGGCTACACCTTC

j_gene: TRBJ2-5
v_gene: TRBV7-8
d_gene: TRBD1
abundance: few
CDR3aa: CASIVGQNEETQYF
CDR3nt: TGTGCCAGCATCGTGGGACAGAACGAAGAGACCCAGTACTTC